Shown below are 9 T cell receptor beta chains from a single sample sequenced in a study of neoadjuvant anti-PD-1 for oral cavity cancer. Time point: after neoadjuvant nivolumab, at surgical resection. Only in-frame clones appear in the TCRdb table, and some are missing; sequencing was by immunoSEQ multiplex PCR. The data show roughly 68,000 clones, 70% to 90% seen once. The specimen was PBMCs, collected after nivolumab (anti-PD-1) treatment. These receptors were taken from a person between 40 and 85 years old with oral cavity squamous cell carcinoma.

This clone was counted a single time. The J gene is TRBJ1-4, the V gene TRBV6-6, with no clear D. The CDR3 runs to 15 residues. Germline CDR1 and CDR2: MNHNY and SVGAGI (reference sequence). The V end lost 0 bases, the J end lost 4 bases, and 9 bases lay between the germline ends. DNA for the CDR3: TGTGCCAGCAGTTACTCGCCGGGCCTTAATGAAAAACTGTTTTTT. Encoded protein: CASSYSPGLNEKLFF.

The V and J genes are TRBV18 and TRBJ1-2; 10 bases align to TRBD1. Trimming took 4 bases from V and 3 from J; bases not matched to a gene: 20. This CDR3 spans 20 amino acids. CDR1 KGHSH and CDR2 LQKENI come from the germline V gene. DNA of the CDR3: TGTGCCAGCTCACACATTCCGCGAATCTCCCGGGACAGGGGCGACTATGGCTACACCTTC. This sequence encodes CASSHIPRISRDRGDYGYTF.

The genes are TRBV28 and TRBJ1-4; tentatively, D is TRBD1 (5 bases). V gave up 6 bases and J gave up 8 bases, with 22 bases separating them. Germline CDR1 MDHEN, CDR2 SYDVKM. The CDR3 sequence is 16 residues long. In DNA form, the CDR3 reads TGTGCCAGCAGCCTACCCCAGGAGGGGCTTTACGAAAAACTGTTTTTT. Protein product: CASSLPQEGLYEKLFF.

This chain links TRBV19 with TRBJ1-1, with a possible D match to TRBD1 (5 bases). With 0 bases removed from V and 7 bases from J, the gap between germline ends came to 12 bases. This CDR3 is 14 amino acids long. Germline V CDR1 and CDR2: LNHDA, SQIVND (reference sequence). CDR3 sequence: CASSIDARVYEAFF. CDR3 nucleotides: TGTGCCAGTAGTATAGATGCCAGGGTGTATGAAGCTTTCTTT.

This clone turned up a few times. The V and J genes are TRBV7-9 and TRBJ1-1, with no clear D. The CDR3 runs 15 residues. The germline V gene encodes CDR1 SEHNR and CDR2 FQNEAQ (reference sequence). V lost 3 bases to trimming and J lost 1 base, with 12 bases between them. CDR3 sequence (DNA): TGTGCCAGCAGCTTCTCAGCCGCAAAGAACACTGAAGCTTTCTTT. Its protein product is CASSFSAAKNTEAFF.

The rearrangement links TRBV5-1 to TRBJ2-7, with TRBD1 identical over 11 bases. J was trimmed by 3 bases and V by 1 base; bases with no gene match: 3. The CDR3 has 15 residues. In germline, CDR1 is SGHRS, CDR2 YFSETQ. This CDR3 reads CASSLRTGGIYEQYF. CDR3 nucleotides: TGCGCCAGCAGCTTGCGGACAGGGGGCATCTACGAGCAGTACTTC. Full variable domain (missing parts from reference TRBV5-1 and TRBJ2-7): KAGVTQTPRYLIKTRGQQVTLSCSPISGHRSVSWYQQTPGQGLQFLFEYFSETQRNKGNFPGRFSGRQFSNSRSEMNVSTLELGDSALYLCASSLRTGGIYEQYFGPGTRLTVT.

The chain is built from TRBV4-2 and TRBJ2-7, with D perhaps matching TRBD1 or TRBD2 (7 bases each). This CDR3 has 15 residues. Germline lookup yields CDR1 LGHNA and CDR2 YNFKEQ. V was pared by 4 bases and J by 2 bases, with 15 bases between. CDR3: CASSPPGGGTYEQYF. CDR3 sequence (DNA): TGTGCCAGCAGCCCTCCAGGGGGAGGGACCTACGAGCAGTACTTC.

J is TRBJ1-3 and V is TRBV11-2; weak D call: TRBD1 (6 bases). The germline CDR1 and CDR2 sequences are SGHAT and FQNNGV. CDR3 size: 16 residues. V was pared by 3 bases and J by 0 bases, with 12 bases between. DNA of the CDR3: TGTGCCAGCAGCTTTTACCGGGACACCTCTGGAAACACCATATATTTT. Translated, it gives CASSFYRDTSGNTIYF.

Only a few counts were recorded for this clone. This chain uses TRBV2 with TRBJ2-2, with 8 bases lining up with TRBD1. Germline-derived CDR1 and CDR2 are SNHLY and FYNNEI. V lost 5 bases to trimming and J lost 6 bases; unmatched junction nucleotides: 8. The CDR3 sequence is 15 residues long. CDR3 DNA: TGTGCCAGCAGTACGGACAGGGCCGCCGCCGGGGAGCTGTTTTTT. It yields the protein CASSTDRAAAGELFF.